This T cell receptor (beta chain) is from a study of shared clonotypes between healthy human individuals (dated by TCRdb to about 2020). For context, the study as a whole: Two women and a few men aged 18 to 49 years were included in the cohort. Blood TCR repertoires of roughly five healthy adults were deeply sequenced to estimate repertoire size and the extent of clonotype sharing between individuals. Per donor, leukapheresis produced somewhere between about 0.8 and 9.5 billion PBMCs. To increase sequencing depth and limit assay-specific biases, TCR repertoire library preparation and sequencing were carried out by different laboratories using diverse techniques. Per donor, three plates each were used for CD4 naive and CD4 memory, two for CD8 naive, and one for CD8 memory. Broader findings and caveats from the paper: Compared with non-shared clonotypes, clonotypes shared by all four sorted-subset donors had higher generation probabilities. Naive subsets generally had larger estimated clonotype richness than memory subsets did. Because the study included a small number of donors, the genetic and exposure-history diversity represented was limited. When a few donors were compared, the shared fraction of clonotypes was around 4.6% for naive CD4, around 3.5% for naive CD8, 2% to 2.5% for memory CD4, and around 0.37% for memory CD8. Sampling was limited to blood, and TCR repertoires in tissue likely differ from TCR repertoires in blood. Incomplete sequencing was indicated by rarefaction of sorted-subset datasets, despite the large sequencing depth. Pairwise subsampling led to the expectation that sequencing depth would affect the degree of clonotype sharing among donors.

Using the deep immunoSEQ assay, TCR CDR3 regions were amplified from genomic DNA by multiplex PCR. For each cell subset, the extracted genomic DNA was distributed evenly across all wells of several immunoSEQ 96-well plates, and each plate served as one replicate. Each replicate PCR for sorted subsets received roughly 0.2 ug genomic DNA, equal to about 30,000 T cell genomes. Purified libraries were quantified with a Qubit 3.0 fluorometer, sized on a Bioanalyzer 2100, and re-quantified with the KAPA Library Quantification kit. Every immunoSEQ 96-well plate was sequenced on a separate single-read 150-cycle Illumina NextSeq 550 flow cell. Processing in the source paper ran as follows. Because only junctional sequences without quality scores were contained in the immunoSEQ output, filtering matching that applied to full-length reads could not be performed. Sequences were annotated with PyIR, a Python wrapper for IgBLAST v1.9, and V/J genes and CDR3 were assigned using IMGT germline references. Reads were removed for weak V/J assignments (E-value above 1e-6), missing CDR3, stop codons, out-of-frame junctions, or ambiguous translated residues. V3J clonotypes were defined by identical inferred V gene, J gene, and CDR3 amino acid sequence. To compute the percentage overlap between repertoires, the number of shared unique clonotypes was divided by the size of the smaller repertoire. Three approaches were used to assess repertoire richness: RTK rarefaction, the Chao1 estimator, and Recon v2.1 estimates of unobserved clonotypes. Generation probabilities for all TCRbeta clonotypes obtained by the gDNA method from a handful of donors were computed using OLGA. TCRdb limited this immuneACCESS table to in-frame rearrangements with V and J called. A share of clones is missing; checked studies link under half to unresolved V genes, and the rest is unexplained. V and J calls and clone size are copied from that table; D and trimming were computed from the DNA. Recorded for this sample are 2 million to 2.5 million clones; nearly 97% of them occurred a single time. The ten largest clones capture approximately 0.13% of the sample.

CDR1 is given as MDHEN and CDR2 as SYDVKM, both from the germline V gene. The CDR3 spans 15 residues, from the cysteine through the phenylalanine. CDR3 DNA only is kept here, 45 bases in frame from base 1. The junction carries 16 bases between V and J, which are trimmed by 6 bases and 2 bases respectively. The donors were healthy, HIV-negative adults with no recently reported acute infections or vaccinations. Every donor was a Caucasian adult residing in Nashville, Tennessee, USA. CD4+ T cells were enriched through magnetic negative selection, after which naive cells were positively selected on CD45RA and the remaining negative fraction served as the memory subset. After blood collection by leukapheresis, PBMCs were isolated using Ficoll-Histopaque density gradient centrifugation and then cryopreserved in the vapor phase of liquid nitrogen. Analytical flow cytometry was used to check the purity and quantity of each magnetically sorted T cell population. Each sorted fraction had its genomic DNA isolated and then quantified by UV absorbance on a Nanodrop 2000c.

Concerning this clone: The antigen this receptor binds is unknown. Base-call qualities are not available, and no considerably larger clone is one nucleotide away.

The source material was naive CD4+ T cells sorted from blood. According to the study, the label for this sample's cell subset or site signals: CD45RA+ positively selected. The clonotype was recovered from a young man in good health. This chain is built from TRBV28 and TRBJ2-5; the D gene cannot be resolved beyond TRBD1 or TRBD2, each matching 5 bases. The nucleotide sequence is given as TGTGCCAGCAGATCGGTGGGGGTGGGGCAAGAGACCCAGTACTTC. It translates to CASRSVGVGQETQYF.